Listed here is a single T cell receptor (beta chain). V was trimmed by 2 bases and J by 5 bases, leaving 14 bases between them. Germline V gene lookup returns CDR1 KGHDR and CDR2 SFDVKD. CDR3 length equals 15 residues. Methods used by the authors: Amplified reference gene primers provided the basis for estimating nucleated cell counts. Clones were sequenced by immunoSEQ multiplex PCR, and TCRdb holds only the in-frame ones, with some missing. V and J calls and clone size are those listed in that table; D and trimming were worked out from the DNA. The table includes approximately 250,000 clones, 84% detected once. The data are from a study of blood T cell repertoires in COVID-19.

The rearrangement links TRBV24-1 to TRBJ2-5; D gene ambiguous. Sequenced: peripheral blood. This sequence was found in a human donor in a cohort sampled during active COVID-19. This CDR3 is CATSDSPPKKETQYF. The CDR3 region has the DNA TGTGCCACCAGTGATTCCCCCCCTAAAAAGGAGACCCAGTACTTC.